These T cell receptor beta chains were read from a single sample in a study of blood T cells in healthy people across ages. Using its own MiXCR run on the 5' RACE reads, TCRdb lists one record per CDR3 protein. The sample contains some 1 million distinct CDR3 sequences, 35% to 55% of which appear only once. The sample consisted of blood. The receptors here all came from a woman in her sixties or seventies in good health. Each CDR3 is given with its conserved first and last residue. The order of the fields is CDR3 length, D gene, clone size, V gene, J gene, CDR3 DNA, CDR3 protein. A D gene is named only where the DNA matches it firmly. A row's size may be missing; if present it is once, few, many or a size class.

cdr3_length: 13; d_call: .; clone_size: .; v_call: TRBV12-3/TRBV12-4; j_call: TRBJ1-2; cdr3_nt: TGTGCCAGCAGTCTGGGGAACCTCTATGGCTACACCTTC; cdr3_aa: CASSLGNLYGYTF
cdr3_length: 16; d_call: .; clone_size: .; v_call: TRBV12-3/TRBV12-4; j_call: TRBJ1-2; cdr3_nt: TGTGCCAGCAGTAGATCCCCGGGACCGCTGGACTATGGCTACACCTTC; cdr3_aa: CASSRSPGPLDYGYTF
cdr3_length: 15; d_call: TRBD1; clone_size: once; v_call: TRBV2; j_call: TRBJ1-5; cdr3_nt: TGTGCCAGCAGGCCAGGACAGGGGGCAAGCCAGCCCCAGCATTTT; cdr3_aa: CASRPGQGASQPQHF
cdr3_length: 14; d_call: .; clone_size: .; v_call: TRBV7-9; j_call: TRBJ2-3; cdr3_nt: TGTGCCAGCACTTCAGCGGGCAGCACAGATACGCAGTATTTT; cdr3_aa: CASTSAGSTDTQYF
cdr3_length: 17; d_call: TRBD2; clone_size: .; v_call: TRBV5-1; j_call: TRBJ2-4; cdr3_nt: TGCGCCAGCAGCTTGGCCGACGCGGGAGTCGTGCAAAACATTCAGTACTTC; cdr3_aa: CASSLADAGVVQNIQYF
cdr3_length: 19; d_call: .; clone_size: few; v_call: TRBV6-5; j_call: TRBJ1-4; cdr3_nt: TGTGCCAGCAGTTACACAGATACGGGGGAAACCGGCGTTAGGGAAAAACTGTTTTTT; cdr3_aa: CASSYTDTGETGVREKLFF
cdr3_length: 13; d_call: .; clone_size: few; v_call: TRBV12-3/TRBV12-4; j_call: TRBJ2-7; cdr3_nt: TGTGCCAGCACTTGGGGGACCACCTACGAGCAGTACTTC; cdr3_aa: CASTWGTTYEQYF
cdr3_length: 17; d_call: .; clone_size: .; v_call: TRBV5-1; j_call: TRBJ2-3; cdr3_nt: TGCGCCAGCAGCTTGACATGCGGGACCTCTAGCACAGATACGCAGTATTTT; cdr3_aa: CASSLTCGTSSTDTQYF
cdr3_length: 13; d_call: TRBD2; clone_size: .; v_call: TRBV10-3; j_call: TRBJ2-3; cdr3_nt: TGTGCCATCATGGCGGGAGCCACAGGTACGCAGTATTTT; cdr3_aa: CAIMAGATGTQYF
cdr3_length: 15; d_call: .; clone_size: few; v_call: TRBV6-5; j_call: TRBJ2-5; cdr3_nt: TGTGCCAGCAGCCCCGAGACACCAGGCCAAGAGACCCAGTACTTC; cdr3_aa: CASSPETPGQETQYF
cdr3_length: 14; d_call: TRBD1; clone_size: .; v_call: TRBV15; j_call: TRBJ1-4; cdr3_nt: TGTGCCACCATGGGGACAGAGAGTAATGAAAGACTGTTTTTT; cdr3_aa: CATMGTESNERLFF
cdr3_length: 17; d_call: .; clone_size: once; v_call: TRBV28; j_call: TRBJ1-2; cdr3_nt: TGTGCCAGCAGTTTCGTGGAGATAGGGGATGCGGACTATGGCTACACCTTC; cdr3_aa: CASSFVEIGDADYGYTF
cdr3_length: 16; d_call: TRBD1; clone_size: .; v_call: TRBV6-4; j_call: TRBJ1-1; cdr3_nt: TGTGCCAGCGGGGAGGGGACAGCATACCTTCGGGCTGAAGCTTTCTTT; cdr3_aa: CASGEGTAYLRAEAFF
cdr3_length: 12; d_call: .; clone_size: few; v_call: TRBV20-1; j_call: TRBJ1-2; cdr3_nt: TGCAGTGCTAGACAGGGAGTTGTTGGCTACACCTTC; cdr3_aa: CSARQGVVGYTF
cdr3_length: 10; d_call: .; clone_size: once; v_call: TRBV20-1; j_call: TRBJ2-1; cdr3_nt: TGCAGTGCTAGGGGTGGTGAGCAGTTCTTC; cdr3_aa: CSARGGEQFF
cdr3_length: 14; d_call: TRBD1; clone_size: .; v_call: TRBV23-1; j_call: TRBJ2-7; cdr3_nt: TGCGCCAACAGTGGGGGACAGACCTCCTACGAGCAGTACTTC; cdr3_aa: CANSGGQTSYEQYF
cdr3_length: 17; d_call: .; clone_size: few; v_call: TRBV14; j_call: TRBJ2-6; cdr3_nt: TGTGCCAGCAGCCAAGTCCTCTCTCACTCTGGGGCCAACGTCCTGACTTTC; cdr3_aa: CASSQVLSHSGANVLTF
cdr3_length: 16; d_call: TRBD2; clone_size: few; v_call: TRBV4-2; j_call: TRBJ2-1; cdr3_nt: TGTGCCAGCAGCCAAGAGGAGGGACTAGCGGGAGATGAGCAGTTCTTC; cdr3_aa: CASSQEEGLAGDEQFF
cdr3_length: 14; d_call: .; clone_size: few; v_call: TRBV6-2/TRBV6-3; j_call: TRBJ2-6; cdr3_nt: TGTGCCAGCAAAACAGGGTCTGGGGCCAACGTCCTGACTTTC; cdr3_aa: CASKTGSGANVLTF
cdr3_length: 14; d_call: .; clone_size: once; v_call: TRBV4-2; j_call: TRBJ2-7; cdr3_nt: TGTGCCAGCAGCCAAAGGCATGGGGGTTACGAGCAGTACTTC; cdr3_aa: CASSQRHGGYEQYF
cdr3_length: 13; d_call: .; clone_size: .; v_call: TRBV20-1; j_call: TRBJ2-5; cdr3_nt: TGCAGTGCTGCGCAAGGGACCTGGGCGACCCAGTACTTC; cdr3_aa: CSAAQGTWATQYF
cdr3_length: 14; d_call: .; clone_size: .; v_call: TRBV5-1; j_call: TRBJ2-7; cdr3_nt: TGCGCCAGCAGCTCTGTCTCGGTAGCCTACGAGCAGTACTTC; cdr3_aa: CASSSVSVAYEQYF
cdr3_length: 14; d_call: .; clone_size: .; v_call: TRBV5-5; j_call: TRBJ1-4; cdr3_nt: TGTGCCAGCAGCTTTGGTCCAACTAATGAAAAACTGTTTTTT; cdr3_aa: CASSFGPTNEKLFF
cdr3_length: 12; d_call: TRBD2; clone_size: many; v_call: TRBV20-1; j_call: TRBJ2-7; cdr3_nt: TGCAGCGCCCGGGAGGGCCCGTACGAGCAGTACTTC; cdr3_aa: CSAREGPYEQYF
cdr3_length: 15; d_call: TRBD1; clone_size: once; v_call: TRBV5-1; j_call: TRBJ1-2; cdr3_nt: TGCGCCAGCAGCTCGACAGGGGGCCGGGACTATGGCTACACCTTC; cdr3_aa: CASSSTGGRDYGYTF
cdr3_length: 15; d_call: .; clone_size: few; v_call: TRBV6-2/TRBV6-3; j_call: TRBJ2-7; cdr3_nt: TGTGCCAGCAGTTACGGGGTGGAGCGCGGGTACGAGCAGTACTTC; cdr3_aa: CASSYGVERGYEQYF
cdr3_length: 17; d_call: TRBD2; clone_size: .; v_call: TRBV15; j_call: TRBJ2-7; cdr3_nt: TGTGCCACCAGCAGAGATCTACTAGCGGGCTACCGCGGCGAGCAGTACTTC; cdr3_aa: CATSRDLLAGYRGEQYF
cdr3_length: 16; d_call: .; clone_size: .; v_call: TRBV7-9; j_call: TRBJ2-4; cdr3_nt: TGTGCCAGCAGCTCCGCCGAAGGGGGAGCCAAAAACATTCAGTACTTC; cdr3_aa: CASSSAEGGAKNIQYF
cdr3_length: 15; d_call: .; clone_size: few; v_call: TRBV10-3; j_call: TRBJ2-5; cdr3_nt: TGTGCCATCAGTGAGATCGACAGGCCCCAAGAGACCCAGTACTTC; cdr3_aa: CAISEIDRPQETQYF
cdr3_length: 15; d_call: TRBD1; clone_size: .; v_call: TRBV5-1; j_call: TRBJ1-6; cdr3_nt: TGCGCCAGCAGCTCGGGGACAGGGCCTAATTCACCCCTCCACTTT; cdr3_aa: CASSSGTGPNSPLHF
cdr3_length: 18; d_call: TRBD1; clone_size: .; v_call: TRBV4-2; j_call: TRBJ1-6; cdr3_nt: TGTGCCAGCAGCCAAGTCCGGGACAGGGCGGTCGGTAATTCACCCCTCCACTTT; cdr3_aa: CASSQVRDRAVGNSPLHF
cdr3_length: 17; d_call: .; clone_size: .; v_call: TRBV20-1; j_call: TRBJ2-7; cdr3_nt: TGCAGTGCTAGAGACCTCTCAGCGGGACAGGCATCCTACGAGCAGTACTTC; cdr3_aa: CSARDLSAGQASYEQYF
cdr3_length: 13; d_call: .; clone_size: .; v_call: TRBV5-6; j_call: TRBJ2-1; cdr3_nt: TGTGCCAGCAGCTTGTCAGGGACTTACAAGCAGTTCTTC; cdr3_aa: CASSLSGTYKQFF
cdr3_length: 17; d_call: TRBD1; clone_size: .; v_call: TRBV6-6; j_call: TRBJ2-5; cdr3_nt: TGTGCCAGCAGTCCTCGACAGGGACCTACCTACCAAGAGACCCAGTACTTC; cdr3_aa: CASSPRQGPTYQETQYF
cdr3_length: 13; d_call: TRBD2; clone_size: .; v_call: TRBV12-3/TRBV12-4; j_call: TRBJ2-1; cdr3_nt: TGTGCCAGCAGGTCGGCGGGAGTCAATGAGCAGTTCTTC; cdr3_aa: CASRSAGVNEQFF
cdr3_length: 14; d_call: .; clone_size: few; v_call: TRBV6-6; j_call: TRBJ2-5; cdr3_nt: TGTGCCAGCAGTTACCTTAGGCGGGATGAGACCCAGTACTTC; cdr3_aa: CASSYLRRDETQYF
cdr3_length: 17; d_call: TRBD2; clone_size: .; v_call: TRBV4-2; j_call: TRBJ2-3; cdr3_nt: TGTGCCAGCAGCCCTCGGACTAGCGGGGGCCCTCAAGATACGCAGTATTTT; cdr3_aa: CASSPRTSGGPQDTQYF
cdr3_length: 16; d_call: TRBD2; clone_size: .; v_call: TRBV7-6; j_call: TRBJ2-7; cdr3_nt: TGTGCCAGCAGCTCCAAAGCGGGAGAGCCCTACAATGAGCAGTACTTC; cdr3_aa: CASSSKAGEPYNEQYF
cdr3_length: 18; d_call: .; clone_size: .; v_call: TRBV6-5; j_call: TRBJ2-5; cdr3_nt: TGTGCCAGCAGTTACAAGCCAGGAGCTACAAAGTACCAAGAGACCCAGTACTTC; cdr3_aa: CASSYKPGATKYQETQYF
cdr3_length: 14; d_call: .; clone_size: once; v_call: TRBV7-6; j_call: TRBJ2-7; cdr3_nt: TGTGCCAGCAGCTCGCTGGGGACATCTTACGAGCAGTACTTC; cdr3_aa: CASSSLGTSYEQYF
cdr3_length: 15; d_call: TRBD1; clone_size: .; v_call: TRBV11-1; j_call: TRBJ2-7; cdr3_nt: TGTGCCAGCAGCCCCCGGACAGGGCCTACCTACGAGCAGTACTTC; cdr3_aa: CASSPRTGPTYEQYF
cdr3_length: 13; d_call: .; clone_size: .; v_call: TRBV27; j_call: TRBJ2-7; cdr3_nt: TGTGCCGGCAGTCCTTCAGCCACCTACGAGCAGTACTTC; cdr3_aa: CAGSPSATYEQYF
cdr3_length: 17; d_call: TRBD2; clone_size: few; v_call: TRBV6-2/TRBV6-3; j_call: TRBJ2-1; cdr3_nt: TGTGCCAGCAGTTCGGGGACTAGCGGGACCACCTACAATGAGCAGTTCTTC; cdr3_aa: CASSSGTSGTTYNEQFF
cdr3_length: 15; d_call: TRBD2; clone_size: .; v_call: TRBV20-1; j_call: TRBJ2-7; cdr3_nt: TGCAGTGCTAGAGAGGGGACTAGCGGAGGCTACGAGCAGTACTTC; cdr3_aa: CSAREGTSGGYEQYF
cdr3_length: 16; d_call: TRBD2; clone_size: .; v_call: TRBV28; j_call: TRBJ2-3; cdr3_nt: TGTGCCAGCAGTTTAGCCCTAGCGGGATGGACAGATACGCAGTATTTT; cdr3_aa: CASSLALAGWTDTQYF
cdr3_length: 18; d_call: .; clone_size: .; v_call: TRBV20-1; j_call: TRBJ2-7; cdr3_nt: TGCAGTGCTAGAGACTCCTCCCGTGGAGGACAGTTCTCCTACGAGCAGTACTTC; cdr3_aa: CSARDSSRGGQFSYEQYF
cdr3_length: 14; d_call: .; clone_size: .; v_call: TRBV9; j_call: TRBJ2-5; cdr3_nt: TGTGCCAGCAGCGTAGGAAACGGTGGCTTACGGCAGTACTTC; cdr3_aa: CASSVGNGGLRQYF
cdr3_length: 13; d_call: .; clone_size: .; v_call: TRBV20-1; j_call: TRBJ2-1; cdr3_nt: TGCAGTGCTAGTGACGGGACTCCCAATGAGCAGTTCTTC; cdr3_aa: CSASDGTPNEQFF
cdr3_length: 16; d_call: .; clone_size: .; v_call: TRBV7-9; j_call: TRBJ1-3; cdr3_nt: TGTGCCAGCAGCTCAGATCTCTGGATCACTGGAAGCACCATATATTTT; cdr3_aa: CASSSDLWITGSTIYF
cdr3_length: 14; d_call: TRBD1; clone_size: .; v_call: TRBV27; j_call: TRBJ1-6; cdr3_nt: TGTGCCAGCAGTTTTAACAGGGGGCGTTCACCCCTCCACTTT; cdr3_aa: CASSFNRGRSPLHF
cdr3_length: 14; d_call: .; clone_size: .; v_call: TRBV4-1; j_call: TRBJ2-5; cdr3_nt: TGCGCCAGCAGCTCCGCGGACCCCGGAGAGACCCAGTACTTC; cdr3_aa: CASSSADPGETQYF
cdr3_length: 16; d_call: .; clone_size: once; v_call: TRBV6-1; j_call: TRBJ2-2; cdr3_nt: TGTGCCAGCAGCCTAAGTCTGGGGGCCACGACCGGGGAGCTGTTTTTT; cdr3_aa: CASSLSLGATTGELFF
cdr3_length: 17; d_call: .; clone_size: .; v_call: TRBV14; j_call: TRBJ2-4; cdr3_nt: TGTGCCAGCAGCCAATTTTCATCGACAGTGGACAAAAACATTCAGTACTTC; cdr3_aa: CASSQFSSTVDKNIQYF
cdr3_length: 14; d_call: .; clone_size: .; v_call: TRBV7-2; j_call: TRBJ2-7; cdr3_nt: TGTGCCAGCAGCCTTACGGACGGATACTACGAGCAGTACTTC; cdr3_aa: CASSLTDGYYEQYF
cdr3_length: 17; d_call: TRBD1; clone_size: .; v_call: TRBV25-1; j_call: TRBJ2-3; cdr3_nt: TGTGCCAGCAGCGCACCGACAGGGCGGCCTAGCACAGATACGCAGTATTTT; cdr3_aa: CASSAPTGRPSTDTQYF